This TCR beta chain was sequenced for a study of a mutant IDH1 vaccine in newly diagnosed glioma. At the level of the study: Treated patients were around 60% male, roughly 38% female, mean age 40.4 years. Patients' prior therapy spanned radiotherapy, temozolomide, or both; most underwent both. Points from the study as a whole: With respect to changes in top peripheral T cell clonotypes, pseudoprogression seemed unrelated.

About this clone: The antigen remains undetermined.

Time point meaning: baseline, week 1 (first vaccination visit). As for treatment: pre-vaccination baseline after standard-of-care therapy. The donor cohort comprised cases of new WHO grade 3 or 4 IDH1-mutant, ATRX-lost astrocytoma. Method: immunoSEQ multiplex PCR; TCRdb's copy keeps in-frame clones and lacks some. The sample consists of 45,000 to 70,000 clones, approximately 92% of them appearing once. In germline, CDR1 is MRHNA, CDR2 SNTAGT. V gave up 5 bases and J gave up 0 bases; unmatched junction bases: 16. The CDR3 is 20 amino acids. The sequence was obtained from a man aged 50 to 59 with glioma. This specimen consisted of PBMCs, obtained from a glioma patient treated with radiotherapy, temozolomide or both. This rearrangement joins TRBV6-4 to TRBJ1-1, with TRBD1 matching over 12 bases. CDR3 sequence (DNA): TGTGCCAGCAGTCACCGGGGACAGGGGGCCAGAATTTTAATGAACACTGAAGCTTTCTTT. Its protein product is CASSHRGQGARILMNTEAFF.